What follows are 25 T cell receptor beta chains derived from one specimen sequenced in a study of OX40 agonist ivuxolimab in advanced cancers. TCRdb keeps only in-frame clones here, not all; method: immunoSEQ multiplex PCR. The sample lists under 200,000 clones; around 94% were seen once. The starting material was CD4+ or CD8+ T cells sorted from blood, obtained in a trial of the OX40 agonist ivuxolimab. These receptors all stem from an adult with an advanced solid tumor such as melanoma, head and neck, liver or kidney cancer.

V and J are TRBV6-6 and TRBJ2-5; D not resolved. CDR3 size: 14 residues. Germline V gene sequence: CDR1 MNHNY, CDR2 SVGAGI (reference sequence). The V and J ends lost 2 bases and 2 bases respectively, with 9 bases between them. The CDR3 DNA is TGTGCCAGCAGTTACGGGCCTCTGCAAGAGACCCAGTACTTC. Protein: CASSYGPLQETQYF.

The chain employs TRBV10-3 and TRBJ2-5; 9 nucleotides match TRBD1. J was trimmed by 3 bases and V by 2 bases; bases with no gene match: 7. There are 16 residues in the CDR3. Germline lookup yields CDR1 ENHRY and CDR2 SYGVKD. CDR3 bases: TGTGCCATCAGTGAGGAGGGGACAGGGCAAGAAGAGACCCAGTACTTC. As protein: CAISEEGTGQEETQYF.

The CDR3 reads CASRDRDRNQPQHF. CDR3 DNA sequence: TGTGCCAGCAGGGACAGGGATCGCAATCAGCCCCAGCATTTT. The chain links TRBV6-5 to TRBJ1-5; 8 bases agree with TRBD1. CDR3 length: 14 amino acids. Losses at the gene ends were 6 bases for V and 2 bases for J; bases not matched to a gene: 3. Germline V gene sequence: CDR1 MNHEY, CDR2 SVGAGI.

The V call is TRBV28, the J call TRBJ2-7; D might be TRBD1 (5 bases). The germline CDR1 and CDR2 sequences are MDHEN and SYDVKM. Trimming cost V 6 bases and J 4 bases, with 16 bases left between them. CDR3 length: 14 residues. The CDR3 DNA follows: TGTGCCAGCAGATCGCAGGGTCTCGGGTACGAGCAGTACTTC. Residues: CASRSQGLGYEQYF.

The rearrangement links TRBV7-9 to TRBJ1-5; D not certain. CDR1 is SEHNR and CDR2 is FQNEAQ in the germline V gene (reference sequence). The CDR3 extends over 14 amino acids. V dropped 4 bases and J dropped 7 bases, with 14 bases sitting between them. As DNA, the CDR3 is TGTGCCAGCAGCTCAAATTCGGTAGGCCAGCCCCAGCATTTT. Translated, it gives CASSSNSVGQPQHF. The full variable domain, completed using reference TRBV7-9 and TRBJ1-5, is DTGVSQNPRHKITKRGQNVTFRCDPISEHNRLYWYRQTLGQGPEFLTYFQNEAQLEKSRLLSDRFSAERPKGSFSTLEIQRTEQGDSAMYLCASSSNSVGQPQHFGDGTRLSIL.

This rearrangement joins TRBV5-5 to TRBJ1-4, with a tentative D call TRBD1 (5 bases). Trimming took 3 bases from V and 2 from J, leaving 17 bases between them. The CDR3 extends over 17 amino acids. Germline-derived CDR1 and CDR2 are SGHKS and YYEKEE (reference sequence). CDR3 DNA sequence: TGTGCCAGCAGCTGGGGCCCCCGGGGGGTCACTAATGAAAAACTGTTTTTT. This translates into CASSWGPRGVTNEKLFF.

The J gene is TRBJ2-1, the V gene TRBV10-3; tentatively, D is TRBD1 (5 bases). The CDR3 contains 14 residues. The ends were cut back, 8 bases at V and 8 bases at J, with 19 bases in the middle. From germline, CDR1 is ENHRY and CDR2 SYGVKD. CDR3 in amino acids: CAIGAIVSGDEQFF. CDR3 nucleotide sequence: TGTGCCATCGGGGCCATAGTGTCTGGGGATGAGCAGTTCTTC.

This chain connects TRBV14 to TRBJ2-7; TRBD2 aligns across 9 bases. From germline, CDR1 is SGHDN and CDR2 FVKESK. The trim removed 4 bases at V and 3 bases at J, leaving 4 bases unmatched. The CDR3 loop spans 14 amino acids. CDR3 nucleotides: TGTGCCAGCAGCCCGGGACTAGCCCTCTACGAGCAGTACTTC. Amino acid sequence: CASSPGLALYEQYF.

CDR3 in DNA: TGCAGCGTTCGGTGGACAGGGGTAAGAGAGCAGTACTTC. Encoded protein: CSVRWTGVREQYF. The rearrangement joins TRBV29-1 to TRBJ2-7; 9 bases are shared with TRBD1. V was clipped by 5 bases and J by 7 bases; unmatched bases: 9. Germline CDR1 is SQVTM and CDR2 is ANQGSEA. The CDR3 is 13 residues long.

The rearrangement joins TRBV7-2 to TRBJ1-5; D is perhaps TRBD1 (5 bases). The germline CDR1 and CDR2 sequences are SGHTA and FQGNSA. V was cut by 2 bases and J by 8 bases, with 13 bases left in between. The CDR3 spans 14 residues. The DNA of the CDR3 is TGTGCCAGCAGCTTAAGTCCGGGGGGGGAGCCCCAGCATTTT. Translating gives CASSLSPGGEPQHF.

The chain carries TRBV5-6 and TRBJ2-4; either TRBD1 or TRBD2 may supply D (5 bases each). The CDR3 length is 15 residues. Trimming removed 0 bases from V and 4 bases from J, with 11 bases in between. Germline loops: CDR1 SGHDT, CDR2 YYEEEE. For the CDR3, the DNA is TGTGCCAGCAGCTTGGCCGGGGACGTAAAAAACATTCAGTACTTC. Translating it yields CASSLAGDVKNIQYF.

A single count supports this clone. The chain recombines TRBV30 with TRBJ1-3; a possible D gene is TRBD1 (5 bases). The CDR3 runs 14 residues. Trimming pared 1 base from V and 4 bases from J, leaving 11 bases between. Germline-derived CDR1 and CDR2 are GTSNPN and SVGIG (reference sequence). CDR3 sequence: CAWSGQGLGNTIYF. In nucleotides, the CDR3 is TGTGCCTGGAGTGGTCAGGGCCTCGGAAACACCATATATTTT. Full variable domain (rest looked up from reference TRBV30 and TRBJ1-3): SQTIHQWPATLVQPVGSPLSLECTVEGTSNPNLYWYRQAAGRGLQLLFYSVGIGQISSEVPQNLSASRPQDRQFILSSKKLLLSDSGFYLCAWSGQGLGNTIYFGEGSWLTVV.

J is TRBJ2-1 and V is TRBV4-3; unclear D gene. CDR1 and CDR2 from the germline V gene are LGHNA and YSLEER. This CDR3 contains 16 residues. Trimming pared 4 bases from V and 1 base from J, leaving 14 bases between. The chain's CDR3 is CASSPGRIGSYNEQFF. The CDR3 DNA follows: TGCGCCAGCAGCCCAGGACGGATTGGATCCTACAATGAGCAGTTCTTC.

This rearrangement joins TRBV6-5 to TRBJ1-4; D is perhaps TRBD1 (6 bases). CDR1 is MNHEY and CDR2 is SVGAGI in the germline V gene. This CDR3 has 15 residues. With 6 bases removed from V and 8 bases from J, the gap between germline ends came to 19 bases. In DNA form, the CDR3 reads TGTGCCAGCAGCTTAAAGGGGGGCTCGAGGGAAAAACTGTTTTTT. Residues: CASSLKGGSREKLFF.

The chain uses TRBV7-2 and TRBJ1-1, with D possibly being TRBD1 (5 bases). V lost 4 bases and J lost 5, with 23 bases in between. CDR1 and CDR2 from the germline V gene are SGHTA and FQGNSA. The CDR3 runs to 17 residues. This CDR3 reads CASSSLTRKGLRTEAFF. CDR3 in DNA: TGTGCCAGCAGCTCCCTGACAAGAAAGGGGCTCAGAACTGAAGCTTTCTTT.

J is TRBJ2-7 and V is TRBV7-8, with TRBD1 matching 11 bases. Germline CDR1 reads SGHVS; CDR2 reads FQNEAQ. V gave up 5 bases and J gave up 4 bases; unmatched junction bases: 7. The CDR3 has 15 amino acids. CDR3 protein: CASSQLGQGGYEQYF. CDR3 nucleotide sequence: TGTGCCAGCAGCCAATTGGGACAGGGGGGATACGAGCAGTACTTC.

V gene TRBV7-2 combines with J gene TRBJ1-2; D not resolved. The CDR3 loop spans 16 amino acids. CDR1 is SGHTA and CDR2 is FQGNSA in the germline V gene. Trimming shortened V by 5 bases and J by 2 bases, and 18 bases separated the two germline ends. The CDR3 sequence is CASSLVTGILNYGYTF. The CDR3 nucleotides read TGTGCCAGCAGCCTCGTAACCGGGATTCTAAACTATGGCTACACCTTC.

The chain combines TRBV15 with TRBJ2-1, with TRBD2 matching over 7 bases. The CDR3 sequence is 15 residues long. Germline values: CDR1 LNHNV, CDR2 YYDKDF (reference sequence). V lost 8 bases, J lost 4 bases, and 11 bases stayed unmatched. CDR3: CATLPGGPQYNEQFF. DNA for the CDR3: TGTGCCACCCTCCCGGGGGGACCCCAATACAATGAGCAGTTCTTC.

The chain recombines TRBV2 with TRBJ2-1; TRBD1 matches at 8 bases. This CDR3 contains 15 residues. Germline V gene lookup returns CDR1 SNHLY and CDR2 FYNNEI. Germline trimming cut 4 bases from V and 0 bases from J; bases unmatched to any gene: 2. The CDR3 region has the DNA TGTGCCAGCAGTGGGACAGGGAGCTCCTACAATGAGCAGTTCTTC. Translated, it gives CASSGTGSSYNEQFF.

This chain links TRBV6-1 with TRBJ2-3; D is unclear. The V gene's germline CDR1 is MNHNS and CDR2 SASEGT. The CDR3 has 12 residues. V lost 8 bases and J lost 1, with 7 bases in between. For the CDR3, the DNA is TGTGCCAGCCATCCTGGCACAGATACGCAGTATTTT. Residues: CASHPGTDTQYF.

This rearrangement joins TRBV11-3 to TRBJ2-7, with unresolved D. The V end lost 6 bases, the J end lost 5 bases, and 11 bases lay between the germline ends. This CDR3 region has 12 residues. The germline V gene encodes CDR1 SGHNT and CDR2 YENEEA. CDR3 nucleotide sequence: TGTGCCAGCAGTTCCCTGGCGGACGAGCAGTACTTC. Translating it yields CASSSLADEQYF.

CDR3 in amino acids: CASSPSLGDSTEAFF. The CDR3 nucleotides read TGTGCCAGCTCACCAAGCCTGGGGGATTCCACTGAAGCTTTCTTT. This chain uses TRBV18 with TRBJ1-1; tentatively, D is TRBD1 (5 bases). The V gene's germline CDR1 is KGHSH and CDR2 LQKENI. This CDR3 is 15 amino acids long. V was trimmed by 2 bases and J by 4 bases, leaving 14 bases between them.

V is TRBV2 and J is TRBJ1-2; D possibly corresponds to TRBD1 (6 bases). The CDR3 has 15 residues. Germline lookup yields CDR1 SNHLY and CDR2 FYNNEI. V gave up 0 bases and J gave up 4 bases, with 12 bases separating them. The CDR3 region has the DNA TGTGCCAGCAGTGAAGCGGGGGGGCGCAGCTATGGCTACACCTTC. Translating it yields CASSEAGGRSYGYTF.

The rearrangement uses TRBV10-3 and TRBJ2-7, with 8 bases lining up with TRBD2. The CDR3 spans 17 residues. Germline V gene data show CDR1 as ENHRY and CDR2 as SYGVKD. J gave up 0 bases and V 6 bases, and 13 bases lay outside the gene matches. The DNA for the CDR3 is TGTGCCATCAGCGATCCCCTAGCGGGCCGGGGCTCCTACGAGCAGTACTTC. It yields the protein CAISDPLAGRGSYEQYF.

CDR3 nucleotides: TGCAGCGTTGTTCGGACAGGGGGAGACACTGAAGCTTTCTTT. Its translation is CSVVRTGGDTEAFF. V is TRBV29-1 and J is TRBJ1-1, with 10 bases fitting TRBD1. V was clipped by 4 bases and J by 3 bases; unmatched bases: 5. Germline lookup yields CDR1 SQVTM and CDR2 ANQGSEA. The CDR3 loop spans 14 amino acids.